The rows below give T cell receptor beta chains drawn from one sample of a study of early T cells in non-severe SARS-CoV-2 infection. TCRdb used MiXCR to reprocess the 5' RACE reads, holding one entry per CDR3 protein. Among fewer than 25,000 distinct CDR3 sequences listed, 4% to 5.5% were seen once. Sequencing used whole blood. These receptors came from an adult who was a healthcare worker with PCR-confirmed SARS-CoV-2 infection or an uninfected control (not recorded which). Each CDR3 is given with its conserved first and last residue. The order of the fields is D gene, clone size, J gene, V gene, CDR3 DNA, CDR3 protein. D genes are given only for firm matches. Rows may omit the clone size; those that give it use once, few, many or a size class.

>TRBD2|few|TRBJ2-3|TRBV20-1
TGCAGTGCTATGGGGATAGCGGGAGTCGCAGATACGCAGTATTTT
CSAMGIAGVADTQYF
>.|many|TRBJ2-3|TRBV7-2
TGTGCCAGCAGCTTAGACGCTGGGGATGATACGCAGTATTTT
CASSLDAGDDTQYF
>.|medium-sized|TRBJ2-7|TRBV20-1
TGCAGTGCTAGAATTGAGGGGGATATTACGAAGCAGTACTTC
CSARIEGDITKQYF
>.|many|TRBJ1-2|TRBV11-2
TGTGCCAGCAGCCTGGAGGGGACTTTTCTCTATGGCTACACCTTC
CASSLEGTFLYGYTF
>TRBD2|many|TRBJ2-4|TRBV7-2
TGTGCCAGCAGCATATCTAGCGGGGGAAACATTCAGTACTTC
CASSISSGGNIQYF
>.|many|TRBJ1-5|TRBV11-2
TGTGCCAGCAGCTTAGGGCAGGGTTGGAATCAGCCCCAGCATTTT
CASSLGQGWNQPQHF
>TRBD1|many|TRBJ1-1|TRBV6-1
TGTGCCAGCAGCCGACGACAGGGGAACACTGAAGCTTTCTTT
CASSRRQGNTEAFF
>.|many|TRBJ1-1|TRBV7-9
TGTGCCAGCAGTACGCGGGCAGGGGAGTTGGAAGCTTTCTTT
CASSTRAGELEAFF
>.|few|TRBJ2-7|TRBV11-2
TGTGCCAGCAGCTTAGGGATTGGGATATACGAGCAGTACTTC
CASSLGIGIYEQYF
>TRBD1|many|TRBJ1-2|TRBV6-5
TGTGCCAGCAGTTACTCGACCGGGACAGGGGCCGCCGGCGGCGGCTACACCTTC
CASSYSTGTGAAGGGYTF
>.|.|TRBJ2-7|TRBV23-1
TGCGCCAGCAGGAATCGGGGCCTTAAGGGAGGAGAGTACGAGCAGTACTTC
CASRNRGLKGGEYEQYF
>TRBD1|.|TRBJ1-3|TRBV28
TGTGCCAGCAGTTTCGAAGGGACAGACACCATATATTTT
CASSFEGTDTIYF
>TRBD1|many|TRBJ1-6|TRBV25-1
TGTGCCAGCAGTGAAACAGGGGGCGCATATAATTCACCCCTCCACTTT
CASSETGGAYNSPLHF
>.|.|TRBJ1-6|TRBV6-6
TGTGCCAGCAGTCAGGGATCGGGTAATTCACCCCTCCACTTT
CASSQGSGNSPLHF
>.|many|TRBJ2-4|TRBV11-2
TGTGCCAGCAGCCCGGAGGACGGAAACATTCAGTACTTC
CASSPEDGNIQYF
>.|many|TRBJ2-7|TRBV27
TGTGCCAGCTCACGCTATGGCTCCTACGAGCAGTACTTC
CASSRYGSYEQYF
>.|many|TRBJ1-6|TRBV20-1
TGCAGTGCTAGAGATGGGGGACGAGTTCATTCACCCCTCCACTTT
CSARDGGRVHSPLHF
>.|many|TRBJ2-1|TRBV20-1
TGCAGTGCTAGTGGGCAACCCAATGAGCAGTTCTTC
CSASGQPNEQFF
>.|.|TRBJ1-1|TRBV6-5
TGTGCCAGCAGAGCCCCTTGGAGCACTGAAGCTTTCTTT
CASRAPWSTEAFF
>TRBD2|medium-sized|TRBJ2-1|TRBV7-9
TGTGCCAGCAGCTTAGCGGGGGGACTAAATGAGCAGTTCTTC
CASSLAGGLNEQFF
>TRBD1|.|TRBJ2-3|TRBV7-6
TGTGCCAGCAGTTCGACAGGGGGGTTGGATACGCAGTATTTT
CASSSTGGLDTQYF
>.|many|TRBJ1-2|TRBV20-1
TGCAGCCCTACCGCGGGGACGATGGCTAACTATGGCTACACCTTC
CSPTAGTMANYGYTF
>.|many|TRBJ1-3|TRBV18
TGTGCCAGCTCACTACAGACATCATCCAGCTCTGGAAACACCATATATTTT
CASSLQTSSSSGNTIYF
>.|many|TRBJ2-7|TRBV2
TGTGCCAGCAGTCTGACCTACGAGCAGTACTTC
CASSLTYEQYF
>.|many|TRBJ2-2|TRBV14
TGTGCCAGCAGCCTAAGGATGGGTCGTTCCGGGGAGCTGTTTTTT
CASSLRMGRSGELFF
>.|.|TRBJ2-3|TRBV20-1
TGCAGTGCTAGGATGGAGGGTACGCAGTATTTT
CSARMEGTQYF
>TRBD1|many|TRBJ2-5|TRBV12-3/TRBV12-4
TGTGCCAGCAGTTTAGAAGGACAGGGCGGGACCCAGTACTTC
CASSLEGQGGTQYF
>.|few|TRBJ1-1|TRBV30
TGTGCCTGGAGTTACTCCGGGGGGGACACCAGCCTGGGGGCTTTCTTT
CAWSYSGGDTSLGAFF
>.|many|TRBJ2-7|TRBV11-2
TGTGCCAGCAGCAACCCATTCTTATACACCAACGGGACCTACGAGCAGTACTTC
CASSNPFLYTNGTYEQYF
>TRBD1|many|TRBJ2-7|TRBV5-1
TGCGCCAGCAGCTTGGAAGGAGACAGGGGGCACGAGCAGTACTTC
CASSLEGDRGHEQYF
>.|many|TRBJ2-2|TRBV11-1
TGTGCCAGCAGCCGGCAGGGTATAAGCACCGGGGAGCTGTTTTTT
CASSRQGISTGELFF
>.|.|TRBJ2-3|TRBV18
TGTGCCAGCTCAGAACAGGGAGTCACAGATACGCAGTATTTT
CASSEQGVTDTQYF